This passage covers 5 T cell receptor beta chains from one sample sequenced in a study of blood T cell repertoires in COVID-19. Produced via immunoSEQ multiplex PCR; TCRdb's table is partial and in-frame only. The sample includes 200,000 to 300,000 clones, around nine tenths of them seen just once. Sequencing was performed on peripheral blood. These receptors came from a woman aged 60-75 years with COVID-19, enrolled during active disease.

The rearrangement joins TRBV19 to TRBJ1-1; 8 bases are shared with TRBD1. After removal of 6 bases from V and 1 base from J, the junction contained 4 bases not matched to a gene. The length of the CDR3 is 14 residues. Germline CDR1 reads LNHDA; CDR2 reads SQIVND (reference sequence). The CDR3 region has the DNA TGTGCCAGTAGGATCGGACAGGGGAACACTGAAGCTTTCTTT. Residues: CASRIGQGNTEAFF.

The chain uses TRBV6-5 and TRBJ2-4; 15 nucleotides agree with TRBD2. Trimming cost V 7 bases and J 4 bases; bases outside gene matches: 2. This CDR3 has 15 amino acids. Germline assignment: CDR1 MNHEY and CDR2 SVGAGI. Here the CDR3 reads CASKGLAGGKNIQYF. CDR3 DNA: TGTGCCAGCAAAGGACTAGCGGGAGGGAAAAACATTCAGTACTTC.

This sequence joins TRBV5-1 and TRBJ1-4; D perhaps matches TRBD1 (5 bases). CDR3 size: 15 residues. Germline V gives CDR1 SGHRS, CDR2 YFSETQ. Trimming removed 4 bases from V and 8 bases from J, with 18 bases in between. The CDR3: CASSPQEGRGEKLFF. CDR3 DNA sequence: TGCGCCAGCAGCCCTCAGGAGGGGAGGGGCGAAAAACTGTTTTTT.

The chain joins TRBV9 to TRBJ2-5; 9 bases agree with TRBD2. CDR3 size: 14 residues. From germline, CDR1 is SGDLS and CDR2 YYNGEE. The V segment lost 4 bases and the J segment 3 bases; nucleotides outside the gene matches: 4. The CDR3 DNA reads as TGTGCCAGCAGCCAAAGCGGGGGGAAAGAGACCCAGTACTTC. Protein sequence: CASSQSGGKETQYF.

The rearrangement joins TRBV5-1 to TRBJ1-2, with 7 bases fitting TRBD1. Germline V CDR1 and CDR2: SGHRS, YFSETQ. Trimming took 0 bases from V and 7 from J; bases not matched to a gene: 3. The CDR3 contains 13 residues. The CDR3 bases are TGCGCCAGCAGCTTGGAGGGGGCTGTTGGCTACACCTTC. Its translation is CASSLEGAVGYTF.